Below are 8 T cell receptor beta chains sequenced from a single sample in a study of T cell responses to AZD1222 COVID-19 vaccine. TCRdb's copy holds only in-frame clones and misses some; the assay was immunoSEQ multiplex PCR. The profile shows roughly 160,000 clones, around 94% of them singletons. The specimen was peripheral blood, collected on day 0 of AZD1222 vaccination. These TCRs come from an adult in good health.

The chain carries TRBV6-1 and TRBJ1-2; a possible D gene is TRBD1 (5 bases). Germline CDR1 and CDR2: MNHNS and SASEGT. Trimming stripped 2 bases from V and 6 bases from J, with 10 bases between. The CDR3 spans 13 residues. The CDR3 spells CASSEWGIDGYTF. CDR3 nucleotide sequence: TGTGCCAGCAGTGAATGGGGGATCGATGGCTACACCTTC.

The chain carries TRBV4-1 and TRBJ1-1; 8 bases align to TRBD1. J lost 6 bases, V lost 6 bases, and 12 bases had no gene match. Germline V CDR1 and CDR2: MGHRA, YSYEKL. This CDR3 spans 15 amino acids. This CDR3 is CASRTPGGDFPEAFF. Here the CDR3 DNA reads TGCGCCAGCAGAACCCCAGGGGGCGATTTCCCTGAAGCTTTCTTT.

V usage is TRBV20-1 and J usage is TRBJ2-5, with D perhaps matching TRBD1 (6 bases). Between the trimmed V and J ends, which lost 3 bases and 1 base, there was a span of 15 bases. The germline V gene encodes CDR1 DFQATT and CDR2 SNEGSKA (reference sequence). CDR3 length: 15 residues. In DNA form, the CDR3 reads TGCAGTGCTAGTTCCATACAGGGTTTCCAAGAGACCCAGTACTTC. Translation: CSASSIQGFQETQYF.

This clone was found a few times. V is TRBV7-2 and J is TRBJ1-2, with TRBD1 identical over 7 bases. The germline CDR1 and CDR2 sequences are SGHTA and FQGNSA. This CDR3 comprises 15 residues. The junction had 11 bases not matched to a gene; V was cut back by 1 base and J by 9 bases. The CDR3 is CASSLEDRSGGSYTF. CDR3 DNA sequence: TGTGCCAGCAGCTTAGAGGACAGGTCCGGTGGAAGCTACACCTTC.

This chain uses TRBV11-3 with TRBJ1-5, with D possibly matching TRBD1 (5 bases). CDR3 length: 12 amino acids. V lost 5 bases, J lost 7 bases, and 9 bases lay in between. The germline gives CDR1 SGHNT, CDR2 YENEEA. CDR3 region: CASSTGGQPQHF. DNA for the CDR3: TGTGCCAGCAGCACCGGGGGGCAGCCCCAGCATTTT.

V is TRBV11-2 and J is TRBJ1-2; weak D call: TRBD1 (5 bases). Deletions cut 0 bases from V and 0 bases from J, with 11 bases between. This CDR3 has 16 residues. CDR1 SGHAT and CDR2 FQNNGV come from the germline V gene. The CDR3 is CASSLDGPGPNYGYTF. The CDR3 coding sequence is TGTGCCAGCAGCTTAGATGGCCCAGGGCCTAACTATGGCTACACCTTC.

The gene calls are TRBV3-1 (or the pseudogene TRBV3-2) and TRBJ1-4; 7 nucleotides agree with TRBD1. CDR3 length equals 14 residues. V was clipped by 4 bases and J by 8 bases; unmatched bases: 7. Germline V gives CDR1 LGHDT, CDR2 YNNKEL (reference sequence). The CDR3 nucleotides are TGTGCCAGCAGCCTACGGACAGGTTACGAAAAACTGTTTTTT. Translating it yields CASSLRTGYEKLFF.

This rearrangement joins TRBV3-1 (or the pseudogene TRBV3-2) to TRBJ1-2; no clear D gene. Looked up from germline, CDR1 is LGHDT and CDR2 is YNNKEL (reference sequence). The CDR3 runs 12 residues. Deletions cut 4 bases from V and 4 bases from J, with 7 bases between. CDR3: CASSPRGYGYTF. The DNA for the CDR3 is TGTGCCAGCAGCCCACGGGGCTATGGCTACACCTTC.